The 32 T cell receptor beta chains in this list originate from one sample, sequenced in a study of control samples from healthy donors and cancer patients. Using immunoSEQ multiplex PCR, the repertoire was profiled, and TCRdb retains in-frame clones only, with some absent. The sample shows about 180,000 clones, approximately 94% of them seen only once. The material sequenced was blood. The source of these receptors is a man aged 25 to 40 in good health.

The V gene is TRBV27, the J gene TRBJ1-6; D possibly corresponds to TRBD1 (5 bases). The CDR3 has 14 residues. V shed 7 bases and J shed 7 bases, with 14 bases lying between them. Per germline, CDR1 MNHEY and CDR2 SMNVEV (reference sequence). Here the CDR3 reads CASTSWGINSPLHF. Written as DNA, the CDR3 is TGTGCCAGCACCTCTTGGGGGATCAATTCACCCCTCCACTTT.

The chain employs TRBV29-1 and TRBJ2-1; no clear D. Germline V gene lookup returns CDR1 SQVTM and CDR2 ANQGSEA. The CDR3 consists of 12 residues. Trimming shortened V by 2 bases and J by 7 bases, and 9 bases separated the two germline ends. As DNA, the CDR3 is TGCAGCGTTGAACACTCTAGGAATGAGCAGTTCTTC. Amino acids: CSVEHSRNEQFF.

The table lists this clone with a count of one. J is TRBJ1-4 and V is TRBV11-2, with D maybe TRBD1 (6 bases). Trimming stripped 4 bases from V and 5 bases from J, with 11 bases between. The CDR3 has 14 amino acids. Germline values: CDR1 SGHAT, CDR2 FQNNGV. CDR3 protein: CASSYRGGNEKLFF. The CDR3 DNA sequence: TGTGCCAGCAGCTATAGGGGGGGAAATGAAAAACTGTTTTTT.

This clone was counted a single time. The gene calls are TRBV5-5 and TRBJ1-4; possibly TRBD1 for D (6 bases). This CDR3 has 15 residues. The ends were cut back, 3 bases at V and 3 bases at J, with 12 bases in the middle. The germline V gene encodes CDR1 SGHKS and CDR2 YYEKEE (reference sequence). As DNA, the CDR3 is TGTGCCAGCAGCTCGGCGACAGGAGCTAATGAAAAACTGTTTTTT. As protein: CASSSATGANEKLFF.

This sequence joins TRBV9 and TRBJ1-6, with no clear D. Trimming took off 3 bases at V and 0 bases at J, with 10 bases between the two ends. The CDR3 runs 16 residues. Germline V CDR1 and CDR2: SGDLS, YYNGEE. This CDR3 is CASSAEGSSYNSPLHF. Written as DNA, the CDR3 is TGTGCCAGCAGCGCAGAAGGGAGCTCCTATAATTCACCCCTCCACTTT.

This clone has just a few counts. The chain joins TRBV14 to TRBJ1-2; D is perhaps TRBD1 (5 bases). The V and J ends lost 1 base and 4 bases respectively, with 13 bases between them. This CDR3 is built from 15 residues. The germline V gene has CDR1 SGHDN and CDR2 FVKESK. The CDR3 region has the DNA TGTGCCAGCAGCCAAGGGTTTGGGGGAAGCTATGGCTACACCTTC. This encodes CASSQGFGGSYGYTF.

The gene calls are TRBV3-1 (or the pseudogene TRBV3-2) and TRBJ1-3; D remains ambiguous. CDR1 and CDR2 from the germline V gene are LGHDT and YNNKEL (reference sequence). This CDR3 comprises 17 residues. Trimming removed 2 bases from V and 0 bases from J, with 14 bases in between. This CDR3 reads CASSQTFGVRSGNTIYF. CDR3 sequence (DNA): TGTGCCAGCAGCCAAACCTTCGGCGTCCGCTCTGGAAACACCATATATTTT.

This clone came up once. The chain employs TRBV24-1 and TRBJ2-3; 8 positions match TRBD2. This CDR3 has 16 residues. Germline lookup yields CDR1 KGHDR and CDR2 SFDVKD. V trimming: 5 bases; J trimming: 4 bases; junction bases outside the gene matches: 10. Written as DNA, the CDR3 is TGTGCCACCAGTGGGCCGGCGGGAGGACTTCCAGATACGCAGTATTTT. Translation gives CATSGPAGGLPDTQYF.

The rearrangement joins TRBV28 to TRBJ1-4; 7 bases fit TRBD1. The V gene end was trimmed by 1 base and the J gene end by 10 bases; junction bases not matched to a gene: 12. CDR1 is MDHEN and CDR2 is SYDVKM in the germline V gene. The CDR3 is made up of 16 amino acids. CDR3 in DNA: TGTGCCAGCAGTTTATCCTCAGGGGGGTTAGTTGGAAAACTGTTTTTT. It yields the protein CASSLSSGGLVGKLFF. Complete variable domain (other parts from reference TRBV28 and TRBJ1-4): DVKVTQSSRYLVKRTGEKVFLECVQDMDHENMFWYRQDPGLGLRLIYFSYDVKMKEKGDIPEGYSVSREKKERFSLILESASTNQTSMYLCASSLSSGGLVGKLFFGSGTQLSVL.

This chain connects TRBV27 to TRBJ2-5; TRBD2 might be the D (6 bases). The CDR3 covers 15 residues. Trimming shortened V by 5 bases and J by 0 bases, and 13 bases separated the two germline ends. Germline CDR1 MNHEY, CDR2 SMNVEV (reference sequence). The DNA of the CDR3 is TGTGCCAGCAGTCCGCGGGACGGCAACCAAGAGACCCAGTACTTC. It encodes CASSPRDGNQETQYF.

The V gene is TRBV6-5, the J gene TRBJ1-4; maybe TRBD1 (5 bases). Germline V gene data show CDR1 as MNHEY and CDR2 as SVGAGI. Trimming cost V 6 bases and J 0 bases, with 8 bases left between them. CDR3 size: 14 residues. The CDR3 loop reads CASRGLATNEKLFF. The CDR3 DNA follows: TGTGCCAGCAGGGGGCTCGCAACTAATGAAAAACTGTTTTTT.

The chain carries TRBV25-1 and TRBJ1-3; D uncertain. CDR3 length: 15 amino acids. V lost 6 bases to trimming and J lost 0 bases, with 12 bases between them. The germline gives CDR1 MGHDK, CDR2 SYGVNS. In DNA form, the CDR3 reads TGTGCCAGCAGACGAACGGGCAGCTCTGGAAACACCATATATTTT. Its protein is CASRRTGSSGNTIYF.

This chain connects TRBV2 to TRBJ2-1; TRBD2 agrees at 8 bases. This CDR3 is 14 amino acids long. The V segment lost 4 bases and the J segment 8 bases; nucleotides outside the gene matches: 7. The germline CDR1 and CDR2 sequences are SNHLY and FYNNEI. CDR3 sequence reads: CASSASGPRDEQFF. CDR3 DNA sequence: TGTGCCAGCAGTGCTAGCGGGCCTAGGGATGAGCAGTTCTTC.

DNA of the CDR3: TGTGCCTGGAGTCCGTCGGACAGGGCCGGATTTAATTCACCCCTCCACTTT. Translating it yields CAWSPSDRAGFNSPLHF. The rearrangement uses TRBV30 and TRBJ1-6, with 8 bases aligning to TRBD1. Looked up from germline, CDR1 is GTSNPN and CDR2 is SVGIG (reference sequence). CDR3 length: 17 amino acids. V shed 2 bases and J 6 bases; nucleotides not matched to a gene: 12.

The rearrangement links TRBV28 to TRBJ1-1; a possible D gene is TRBD1 (6 bases). Germline CDR1 and CDR2: MDHEN and SYDVKM. The CDR3 spans 16 residues. V shed 7 bases and J shed 0 bases, with 18 bases lying between them. The CDR3 DNA follows: TGTGCCAGCACTACAACCCGGGGGCGGCTGAACACTGAAGCTTTCTTT. Its protein product is CASTTTRGRLNTEAFF.

The V and J genes are TRBV5-8 and TRBJ1-5, with D hard to call. This CDR3 spans 11 amino acids. Trimming removed 2 bases at V and 7 bases at J, with 4 bases between. The germline CDR1 and CDR2 sequences are SGHTS and YDEGEE. The CDR3 protein is CASSLGQPQHF. The CDR3 DNA follows: TGTGCCAGCAGCTTAGGGCAGCCCCAGCATTTT.

This chain joins TRBV5-8 and TRBJ2-1; D gene uncertain. V was shortened by 1 base and J by 9 bases, with 5 bases between the two germline ends. This CDR3 contains 11 residues. Germline V lookup: CDR1 SGHTS, CDR2 YDEGEE. The chain's CDR3 is CASSLSGEQFF. CDR3 DNA: TGTGCCAGCAGCTTGTCAGGTGAGCAGTTCTTC. Full variable domain (rest looked up from reference TRBV5-8 and TRBJ2-1): EAGVTQSPTHLIKTRGQQATLRCSPISGHTSVYWYQQALGLGLQFLLWYDEGEERNRGNFPPRFSGRQFPNYSSELNVNALELEDSALYLCASSLSGEQFFGPGTRLTVL.

The chain couples TRBV10-1 to TRBJ2-7, with D possibly called TRBD1 or TRBD2 (5 bases each). The V end lost 6 bases, the J end lost 1 base, and 16 bases lay between the germline ends. The CDR3 runs 15 residues. Germline V gene sequence: CDR1 WNHNN, CDR2 SYGVQD (reference sequence). The CDR3 sequence is CASRSSRDGSYEQYF. DNA for the CDR3: TGCGCCAGCAGATCGTCCAGGGACGGATCCTACGAGCAGTACTTC.

The rearrangement links TRBV29-1 to TRBJ2-4; 9 bases align to TRBD2. The ends lost 6 bases at V and 5 bases at J; junction bases unmatched: 5. This CDR3 has 13 amino acids. CDR1 and CDR2 (germline): SQVTM, ANQGSEA. For the CDR3, the DNA is TGCAGCGTCGACGGGACTAGCCAAAACATTCAGTACTTC. This translates into CSVDGTSQNIQYF.

V and J are TRBV6-5 and TRBJ1-1, with a possible D match to TRBD1 (5 bases). Trimming left V 2 bases short and J 4 bases short, with 17 bases between. CDR3 size: 16 residues. Germline assignment: CDR1 MNHEY and CDR2 SVGAGI. In nucleotides, the CDR3 is TGTGCCAGCAGTTACATGGGAGGGCAGGGTCCCACTGAAGCTTTCTTT. Encoded protein: CASSYMGGQGPTEAFF.

This chain joins TRBV10-1 and TRBJ2-1; the D is unclear. Germline lookup yields CDR1 WNHNN and CDR2 SYGVQD (reference sequence). The CDR3 runs to 14 residues. Trimming stripped 3 bases from V and 4 bases from J, with 10 bases between. As DNA, the CDR3 is TGCGCCAGCAGTGACCAGTGGGCTTACAATGAGCAGTTCTTC. It codes for CASSDQWAYNEQFF.

The sample holds a few counts of this clone. Other DNA sequences in this specimen translate into the identical CDR3. The chain couples TRBV10-2 to TRBJ2-7, with no clear D. The germline V and J ends were trimmed by 0 bases and 2 bases, with 8 bases remaining between them. The CDR3 consists of 14 residues. The germline gives CDR1 WSHSY, CDR2 SAAADI. This CDR3 reads CASSESWGPYEQYF. The CDR3, as DNA: TGCGCCAGCAGTGAGTCCTGGGGTCCCTACGAGCAGTACTTC.

This clone has a handful of counts. The CDR3 DNA reads TGTGCCAGCAGTTTAGGGGGAACCTCTGGGTCACCCCTCCACTTT. Translating gives CASSLGGTSGSPLHF. The chain combines TRBV28 with TRBJ1-6; perhaps TRBD1 as D (5 bases). CDR1 MDHEN and CDR2 SYDVKM come from the germline V gene. The V end lost 2 bases, the J end lost 10 bases, and 15 bases lay between the germline ends. The CDR3 extends over 15 amino acids.

This chain connects TRBV19 to TRBJ2-1; possibly TRBD1 for D (5 bases). Germline CDR1 LNHDA, CDR2 SQIVND (reference sequence). The CDR3 covers 12 residues. Trimming removed 5 bases from V and 7 bases from J, with 9 bases in between. CDR3 DNA sequence: TGTGCCAGTAGTCAGGGCGCAAATGAGCAGTTCTTC. It translates to CASSQGANEQFF. Looking up the rest from reference TRBV19 and TRBJ2-1 gives the full variable domain: DGGITQSPKYLFRKEGQNVTLSCEQNLNHDAMYWYRQDPGQGLRLIYYSQIVNDFQKGDIAEGYSVSREKKESFPLTVTSAQKNPTAFYLCASSQGANEQFFGPGTRLTVL.

This clone came up once. V is TRBV29-1 and J is TRBJ1-1, with 10 bases that match TRBD1. V shed 7 bases, J shed 5 bases, and the junction held 10 bases outside the gene matches. This CDR3 spans 14 amino acids. The germline V gene has CDR1 SQVTM and CDR2 ANQGSEA. The CDR3: CSAAGTGVRTEAFF. Here the CDR3 DNA reads TGCAGCGCTGCCGGGACAGGGGTGAGGACTGAAGCTTTCTTT.

In its sample, this clone was seen once. In DNA, the CDR3 is TGTGCCAGTTCCGAGGGTCTGAGCTCCTATAATTCACCCCTCCACTTT. It codes for CASSEGLSSYNSPLHF. The chain employs TRBV2 and TRBJ1-6; D ambiguous. CDR1 is SNHLY and CDR2 is FYNNEI in the germline V gene. This CDR3 contains 16 residues. V was cut by 9 bases and J by 0 bases, with 15 bases left in between.

The chain links TRBV6-5 to TRBJ2-7; unclear D gene. The length of the CDR3 is 14 residues. Germline V CDR1 and CDR2: MNHEY, SVGAGI. V was shortened by 6 bases and J by 4 bases, with 16 bases between the two germline ends. In nucleotides, the CDR3 is TGTGCCAGCAGCCATGACCTGCCCCAATACGAGCAGTACTTC. It translates to CASSHDLPQYEQYF.

The CDR3 region is CASSLVQRGDYEQYF. CDR3 coding DNA: TGTGCCAGCAGCTTAGTCCAACGGGGGGACTACGAGCAGTACTTC. V and J are TRBV7-8 and TRBJ2-7; 7 nucleotides align to TRBD2. Per germline, CDR1 SGHVS and CDR2 FQNEAQ. The trim removed 1 base at V and 3 bases at J, leaving 6 bases unmatched. This CDR3 comprises 15 residues.

The chain has TRBV4-2 and TRBJ1-4; TRBD1 might be the D (6 bases). The CDR3 totals 15 residues. Germline CDR1 is LGHNA and CDR2 is YNFKEQ. The V end lost 0 bases, the J end lost 8 bases, and 13 bases lay between the germline ends. This CDR3 is CASSQDGGLGEKLFF. The CDR3 DNA sequence: TGTGCCAGCAGCCAAGATGGGGGGCTGGGAGAAAAACTGTTTTTT.

This chain links TRBV4-1 with TRBJ2-1; 7 positions agree with TRBD2. With V trimmed by 6 bases and J by 0 bases, 5 bases remained unmatched. CDR1 and CDR2 from the germline V gene are MGHRA and YSYEKL. The CDR3 consists of 15 residues. CDR3 coding DNA: TGCGCCAGCAGTCTAGCGGAGGGCTCCTACAATGAGCAGTTCTTC. Protein product: CASSLAEGSYNEQFF.

The rearrangement uses TRBV4-3 and TRBJ1-2; D unresolved. CDR3 length: 14 amino acids. The ends were cut back, 1 base at V and 7 bases at J, with 13 bases in the middle. CDR1 LGHNA and CDR2 YSLEER come from the germline V gene. The CDR3 DNA reads TGCGCCAGCAGCCAAGGGACGGGAACGGGTGGCTACACCTTC. Encoded protein: CASSQGTGTGGYTF.

The V call is TRBV11-2, the J call TRBJ1-2, with 7 bases matching TRBD1. Looked up from germline, CDR1 is SGHAT and CDR2 is FQNNGV. After removal of 1 base from V and 3 bases from J, the junction contained 5 bases not matched to a gene. The CDR3 spans 15 residues. CDR3 sequence (DNA): TGTGCCAGCAGCTTAGGACAGGGCGCCTACTATGGCTACACCTTC. It yields the protein CASSLGQGAYYGYTF.